This T cell receptor beta chain was captured by sequencing in a study of OX40 agonist ivuxolimab in advanced cancers. The repertoire was sequenced with immunoSEQ multiplex PCR; TCRdb's copy has only in-frame clones and lacks some. The table shows around 92,000 clones, with 94% occurring only once. This CDR3 is 18 amino acids long. The germline V gene encodes CDR1 MGHRA and CDR2 YSYEKL. The V and J ends lost 3 bases and 6 bases respectively, with 24 bases between them. Here the sequenced sample was CD4+ or CD8+ T cells sorted from blood, taken in a trial of the OX40 agonist ivuxolimab. The sequence was obtained from an adult with an advanced solid tumor such as melanoma, head and neck, liver or kidney cancer. This chain links TRBV4-1 with TRBJ2-1, with D perhaps matching TRBD1 or TRBD2 (6 bases each). The CDR3 reads CASSQGSQGRKIGNEQFF. For the CDR3, the DNA is TGCGCCAGCAGCCAGGGATCCCAGGGGAGGAAAATAGGCAATGAGCAGTTCTTC.